Below, 21 T cell receptor beta chains from the same sample are listed, as sequenced in a study of tissue T cells after allogeneic stem cell transplantation (dated by TCRdb to the early 2020s). This specimen's time point label, interpreted: human tissue collected at research (rapid) autopsy. Library generation was performed with the immunoSEQ multiplex PCR assay. In TCRdb, the immuneACCESS table is reduced to in-frame sequences with V and J assigned. These tables do not hold every clone; where another copy was compared, an unresolved V gene accounts for under half, and the others remain unexplained. Within this sample are 6,000 to 8,000 clones, with around three quarters of them counted one time only. Over 5.5% of the sample comes from the top ten. The material sequenced was tissue from the rectum, taken at autopsy. The receptors were gathered from a woman between 18 and 50 years old with breast cancer.

This chain uses TRBV4-2 with TRBJ2-3, with TRBD2 matching over 10 bases. The CDR3 contains 16 residues. Per germline, CDR1 LGHNA and CDR2 YNFKEQ. The V gene end was trimmed by 3 bases and the J gene end by 1 base; junction bases not matched to a gene: 4. The CDR3, as DNA: TGTGCCAGCAGCCAGTACGGGACTAGCGGCACAGATACGCAGTATTTT. It specifies CASSQYGTSGTDTQYF.

V usage is TRBV15 and J usage is TRBJ2-3; D may be TRBD2 (5 bases). V lost 0 bases to trimming and J lost 9 bases, with 10 bases between them. The CDR3 length is 13 residues. Germline V gene data show CDR1 as LNHNV and CDR2 as YYDKDF (reference sequence). This CDR3 reads CATSRDIGVTQYF. CDR3 coding DNA: TGTGCCACCAGCAGAGATATCGGGGTCACGCAGTATTTT. Drawing the rest from reference TRBV15 and TRBJ2-3, the complete variable domain is DAMVIQNPRYQVTQFGKPVTLSCSQTLNHNVMYWYQQKSSQAPKLLFHYYDKDFNNEADTPDNFQSRRPNTSFCFLDIRSPGLGDTAMYLCATSRDIGVTQYFGPGTRLTVL.

The chain has TRBV28 and TRBJ1-1; a weak D match, TRBD1 (5 bases). The CDR3 is made up of 14 amino acids. The germline V gene encodes CDR1 MDHEN and CDR2 SYDVKM. With 2 bases removed from V and 4 bases from J, the gap between germline ends came to 11 bases. The CDR3 coding sequence is TGTGCCAGCAGTTTAGGTTTTGACAGCACTGAAGCTTTCTTT. Its translation is CASSLGFDSTEAFF.

The chain combines TRBV24-1 with TRBJ2-7, with a tentative D call TRBD1 (5 bases). Germline loops: CDR1 KGHDR, CDR2 SFDVKD. This CDR3 comprises 14 residues. V gave up 4 bases and J gave up 7 bases, with 16 bases separating them. The chain's CDR3 is CATSEATEEREQYF. CDR3 nucleotide sequence: TGTGCCACCAGTGAGGCGACAGAGGAGAGGGAGCAGTACTTC.

This sequence joins TRBV18 and TRBJ1-2; D is unclear. Per germline, CDR1 KGHSH and CDR2 LQKENI. Trimming left V 3 bases short and J 6 bases short, with 11 bases between. This CDR3 is built from 13 residues. CDR3 loop: CASSPPPPDGYTF. The CDR3 DNA follows: TGTGCCAGCTCACCGCCCCCTCCCGATGGCTACACCTTC.

This clone was found a few times. The V call is TRBV5-1, the J call TRBJ2-7; perhaps TRBD1 as D (6 bases). From germline, CDR1 is SGHRS and CDR2 YFSETQ. This CDR3 is 15 amino acids long. V was trimmed by 4 bases and J by 4 bases, leaving 18 bases between them. CDR3 amino acids: CASSPQTGTPYEQYF. The CDR3 coding sequence is TGCGCCAGCAGCCCACAGACCGGGACACCTTACGAGCAGTACTTC.

The chain carries TRBV7-3 and TRBJ2-1, with 8 bases identical to TRBD2. The length of the CDR3 is 15 residues. J was trimmed by 6 bases and V by 1 base; bases with no gene match: 5. Germline V gene data show CDR1 as SGHTA and CDR2 as FQGTGA. The CDR3 coding sequence is TGTGCCAGCAGCTTAAATAGCGGGGCGTTCAATGAGCAGTTCTTC. Protein product: CASSLNSGAFNEQFF. The whole variable domain, remainder taken from reference TRBV7-3 and TRBJ2-1, is GAGVSQTPSNKVTEKGKYVELRCDPISGHTALYWYRQSLGQGPEFLIYFQGTGAADDSGLPNDRFFAVRPEGSVSTLKIQRTERGDSAVYLCASSLNSGAFNEQFFGPGTRLTVL.

This chain's CDR3 is CASSTRQGRRTDTQYF. The CDR3 DNA follows: TGTGCCAGCAGCACCCGACAGGGAAGAAGGACAGATACGCAGTATTTT. The chain couples TRBV7-2 to TRBJ2-3; TRBD1 matches 7 bases. The CDR3 has 16 residues. Germline CDR1 SGHTA, CDR2 FQGNSA. V shed 5 bases, J shed 3 bases, and the junction held 11 bases outside the gene matches.

The chain is built from TRBV2 and TRBJ2-7, with 8 positions matching TRBD2. With V trimmed by 7 bases and J by 2 bases, 7 bases remained unmatched. Germline-derived CDR1 and CDR2 are SNHLY and FYNNEI. CDR3 length: 14 amino acids. The chain's CDR3 is CASKWRGAAYEQYF. In DNA, the CDR3 is TGTGCCAGCAAGTGGCGGGGGGCCGCCTACGAGCAGTACTTC.

This chain joins TRBV18 and TRBJ2-1, with a possible D match to TRBD1 (5 bases). Germline V gene sequence: CDR1 KGHSH, CDR2 LQKENI. Trimming pared 4 bases from V and 4 bases from J, leaving 11 bases between. The CDR3 covers 14 residues. The CDR3 coding sequence is TGTGCCAGCTCACACGACTCAGGGTACAATGAGCAGTTCTTC. It is translated as CASSHDSGYNEQFF.

This clone was seen only once. This chain links TRBV29-1 with TRBJ1-5, with D unresolved. Between the trimmed V and J ends, which lost 5 bases and 6 bases, there was a span of 11 bases. The CDR3 is 12 amino acids. The germline V gene has CDR1 SQVTM and CDR2 ANQGSEA. The CDR3 DNA is TGCAGCGTTCGGGAGGGAAGTCAGCCCCAGCATTTT. This encodes CSVREGSQPQHF.

The genes are TRBV24-1 and TRBJ2-1, with 10 positions matching TRBD2. The V gene's germline CDR1 is KGHDR and CDR2 SFDVKD. J was trimmed by 12 bases and V by 4 bases; bases with no gene match: 5. The CDR3 runs 13 residues. The CDR3 sequence: CATSDPGLATQFF. The DNA for the CDR3 is TGTGCCACCAGTGACCCGGGACTAGCGACGCAGTTCTTC.

Here the CDR3 DNA reads TGTGCCAGCAGTTACCTAAGGCCTTCGAGCGGCGAGCAGTACTTC. Protein: CASSYLRPSSGEQYF. The chain recombines TRBV6-2 or TRBV6-3 with TRBJ2-7, with a weak D call TRBD2 (5 bases). Trimming stripped 2 bases from V and 6 bases from J, with 17 bases between. The CDR3 totals 15 residues. Germline V gene data show CDR1 as MNHEY and CDR2 as SVGEGT.

The genes are TRBV2 and TRBJ2-3; weak D call: TRBD2 (7 bases). The CDR3 sequence is 11 residues long. With 6 bases removed from V and 8 bases from J, the gap between germline ends came to 9 bases. Germline V lookup: CDR1 SNHLY, CDR2 FYNNEI. The CDR3 region is CASSGGPTQYF. CDR3 nucleotide sequence: TGTGCCAGCAGCGGGGGGCCTACGCAGTATTTT.

CDR3 DNA: TGTGCCAGCAGCTCTGGAAGGTCCTACAATGAGCAGTTCTTC. Translation: CASSSGRSYNEQFF. The chain carries TRBV7-9 and TRBJ2-1; unclear D gene. This CDR3 has 14 residues. The germline CDR1 and CDR2 sequences are SEHNR and FQNEAQ (reference sequence). The V end lost 4 bases, the J end lost 1 base, and 8 bases lay between the germline ends.

This chain joins TRBV9 and TRBJ2-2; D unresolved. The CDR3 is 12 amino acids. V lost 4 bases and J lost 6, with 7 bases in between. Per the germline V gene, CDR1 is SGDLS and CDR2 is YYNGEE. CDR3 loop: CASSQPPGELFF. The CDR3 nucleotides are TGTGCCAGCAGCCAACCCCCCGGGGAGCTGTTTTTT.

This chain links TRBV11-2 with TRBJ2-1; weak D call: TRBD2 (6 bases). V lost 1 base and J 10 bases, leaving 8 bases between the germline ends. The CDR3 consists of 12 residues. In germline, CDR1 is SGHAT, CDR2 FQNNGV. The CDR3 here is CASSLVGLEQFF. CDR3 DNA sequence: TGTGCCAGCAGCTTAGTGGGACTCGAGCAGTTCTTC.

The V and J genes are TRBV7-2 and TRBJ1-3; no reliable D call. CDR3 length: 16 amino acids. Trimming removed 1 base at V and 2 bases at J, with 12 bases between. Germline V CDR1 and CDR2: SGHTA, FQGNSA. The CDR3 sequence: CASSLGAGNTGNTIYF. CDR3 DNA sequence: TGTGCCAGCAGCTTAGGAGCGGGGAATACTGGAAACACCATATATTTT.

This clone was seen a handful of times. The chain links TRBV4-3 to TRBJ2-1, with 9 bases matching TRBD2. J was trimmed by 9 bases and V by 1 base; bases with no gene match: 7. The CDR3 is 15 residues long. The germline V gene has CDR1 LGHNA and CDR2 YSLEER. CDR3 region: CASSQAAGGRVEQFF. In DNA form, the CDR3 reads TGCGCCAGCAGCCAAGCGGCAGGCGGGAGGGTTGAGCAGTTCTTC.

This chain joins TRBV6-5 and TRBJ2-2, with TRBD2 matching over 10 bases. Germline V gene sequence: CDR1 MNHEY, CDR2 SVGAGI. CDR3 length: 15 residues. The junction had 5 bases not matched to a gene; V was cut back by 5 bases and J by 5 bases. The CDR3 is CASSRTSGSTGELFF. The CDR3 DNA reads as TGTGCCAGCAGTCGGACTAGCGGTAGTACCGGGGAGCTGTTTTTT.

V usage is TRBV19 and J usage is TRBJ1-2; D might be TRBD1 (6 bases). This CDR3 is built from 14 residues. Germline V lookup: CDR1 LNHDA, CDR2 SQIVND (reference sequence). Trimming shortened V by 5 bases and J by 5 bases, and 15 bases separated the two germline ends. CDR3 nucleotide sequence: TGTGCCAGTAGTTGGGTCGGGACAACATATGGCTACACCTTC. Protein product: CASSWVGTTYGYTF.